This T cell receptor beta chain was obtained from a study of identical twins. Details on this clonotype: What it binds is not known.

Germline V gene sequence: CDR1 MNHEY, CDR2 SVGAGI. V was clipped by 10 bases and J by 4 bases, with 11 bases between them. The CDR3 runs to 12 residues. TCRdb re-analysed the 5' RACE reads in MiXCR, keeping a single row per CDR3 protein. Seen here are hundreds of thousands of distinct CDR3 sequences, 21% observed once, and the top ten hold roughly 4%. Study results and limitations: The abundant beta clonotypes from cord blood had fewer insertions, and memory repertoires had none of this.

This same sample was also part of a study on T cells expressing NK-cell markers. As that report states: In several experiments, an anti-gamma-delta TCR antibody restricted sorting to alpha-beta TCR T cells.

Sequenced: PBMCs. The origin of this receptor is a young woman in good health. The genes are TRBV6-5 and TRBJ1-3; D is unclear. The CDR3 DNA reads as TGTGCCACTTGGAGCCGGGGAAACACCATATATTTT. It is translated as CATWSRGNTIYF.